This TCR beta chain was documented in a study of T cell repertoires in cytomegalovirus infection. Study information: Public TCR beta signatures indicated both CMV infection and matching HLA type. The study's findings and limits: Frequencies of public TCR beta families were cumulated, and this identified carriers of CMV plus the relevant HLA.

About this clonotype itself: Its antigen is still unknown.

Each CDR3 protein gets one entry after TCRdb re-called the reads with MiXCR. The table includes 150,000 to 200,000 distinct CDR3 sequences, 28% detected once. The CDR3 sequence is 17 residues long. Trimming cost V 5 bases and J 0 bases; bases outside gene matches: 7. CDR1 MNHEY and CDR2 SVGAGI come from the germline V gene. Sequencing was performed on PBMCs. This chain uses TRBV6-5 with TRBJ2-5; TRBD2 aligns across 12 bases. The sequence came from a human donor in good health (CMV status not recorded). Some clones in this sample may be carry-over from other donors' samples. In DNA, the CDR3 is TGTGCCAGCAGTACCAGGACTAGCGGGGACTACCAAGAGACCCAGTACTTC. It yields the protein CASSTRTSGDYQETQYF.